The 31 T cell receptor beta chains presented below share a single source sample, sequenced in a study of early stage breast cancer tumors (TCRdb year 2017). Preparation of the library involved the immunoSEQ multiplex PCR assay. The immuneACCESS repertoire file appears here via TCRdb, limited to in-frame rearrangements. These files lack a portion of the clones; in checked studies, under half of the deficit traces to unresolved V genes, and the cause of the others is not known. For this sample the table gives about 9,500 clones, of which 66% were detected only once. Clones ranked in the top ten supply roughly 7% of the sample. The sample consisted of breast tumor tissue. These receptors were collected from a person aged 50-59 years with breast cancer.

The genes are TRBV7-2 and TRBJ2-3; D may be TRBD1 (6 bases). In germline, CDR1 is SGHTA, CDR2 FQGNSA. V was clipped by 5 bases and J by 2 bases, with 11 bases between them. CDR3 length: 14 amino acids. DNA for the CDR3: TGTGCCAGCAGCCCATGGGACAACACAGATACGCAGTATTTT. This translates into CASSPWDNTDTQYF.

V is TRBV23-1 and J is TRBJ1-1; TRBD1 aligns across 7 bases. TRBV23-1 is sorted into the ORF group, with uncertain function. The V gene end was trimmed by 4 bases and the J gene end by 5 bases; junction bases not matched to a gene: 16. This CDR3 is 17 amino acids long. As DNA, the CDR3 is TGCGCCAGCAGTCGCCGCTCTCTTCCAGGGGGGAGAACTGAAGCTTTCTTT. Translation: CASSRRSLPGGRTEAFF.

This clone was found a few times. This chain uses TRBV7-9 with TRBJ2-3, with no clear D. CDR3 length: 13 amino acids. The germline gives CDR1 SEHNR, CDR2 FQNEAQ (reference sequence). Between the trimmed V and J ends, which lost 4 bases and 0 bases, there was a span of 5 bases. The CDR3 region is CASSYPSTDTQYF. CDR3 coding DNA: TGTGCCAGCAGCTACCCTAGCACAGATACGCAGTATTTT.

The sample holds one count of this clone. The rearrangement uses TRBV4-1 and TRBJ1-5, with TRBD1 identical over 8 bases. The germline gives CDR1 MGHRA, CDR2 YSYEKL. The CDR3 length is 14 residues. V trimming: 3 bases; J trimming: 2 bases; junction bases outside the gene matches: 0. CDR3 residues: CASSQTGGNQPQHF. The CDR3 DNA reads as TGCGCCAGCAGCCAGACAGGGGGCAATCAGCCCCAGCATTTT.

There are a few counts of this clone. The CDR3 is CATSGGAHEQFF. The CDR3 region has the DNA TGTGCCACCTCCGGGGGGGCCCATGAGCAGTTCTTC. The chain carries TRBV27 and TRBJ2-1; 8 bases align to TRBD2. Germline CDR1 is MNHEY and CDR2 is SMNVEV (reference sequence). The junction had 7 bases not matched to a gene; V was cut back by 10 bases and J by 8 bases. This CDR3 spans 12 amino acids.

The rearrangement uses TRBV27 and TRBJ2-2; D is unresolved. The germline CDR1 and CDR2 sequences are MNHEY and SMNVEV (reference sequence). V lost 6 bases and J 8 bases, leaving 10 bases between the germline ends. This CDR3 has 12 amino acids. In DNA form, the CDR3 reads TGTGCCAGCAGGACGGGCCGGGGGGAGCTGTTTTTT. Its translation: CASRTGRGELFF.

In the case of this clone: One end of the junction varies from germline; a read error may be responsible. The V gene is TRBV7-9, the J gene TRBJ1-4, with D hard to call. Germline values: CDR1 SEHNR, CDR2 FQNEAQ (reference sequence). The length of the CDR3 is 17 residues. Here the CDR3 reads CASSLWTTVETKEKLFF. DNA for the CDR3: TGTGCCAGCAGCTTATGGACGACGGTGGAAACTAAGGAAAAACTGTTTTTT.

This rearrangement joins TRBV6-6 to TRBJ2-7, with D perhaps TRBD1 or TRBD2 (6 bases each). The ends were cut back, 4 bases at V and 1 base at J, with 17 bases in the middle. The CDR3 loop spans 16 amino acids. Germline V gene sequence: CDR1 MNHNY, CDR2 SVGAGI (reference sequence). The CDR3 coding sequence is TGTGCCAGCAGTTCCCAGCCCGGGGGCCCTTCCTACGAGCAGTACTTC. Its translation is CASSSQPGGPSYEQYF.

The CDR3 here is CASSLGGMTSFLTYEQYF. The CDR3 region has the DNA TGTGCCAGCAGTTTAGGGGGGATGACTAGCTTTCTCACCTACGAGCAGTACTTC. The V and J genes are TRBV27 and TRBJ2-7, with 7 bases lining up with TRBD2. The length of the CDR3 is 18 residues. The ends lost 2 bases at V and 2 bases at J; junction bases unmatched: 15. Germline CDR1 and CDR2: MNHEY and SMNVEV (reference sequence).

V gene TRBV20-1 combines with J gene TRBJ2-1, with D hard to call. Trimming stripped 2 bases from V and 5 bases from J, with 1 base between. Per the germline V gene, CDR1 is DFQATT and CDR2 is SNEGSKA (reference sequence). The CDR3 consists of 10 residues. The CDR3 spells CSARNNEQFF. CDR3 bases: TGCAGTGCTAGAAACAATGAGCAGTTCTTC.

V is TRBV5-1 and J is TRBJ1-2, with D hard to call. This CDR3 region has 14 residues. The germline V gene encodes CDR1 SGHRS and CDR2 YFSETQ. The ends were cut back, 4 bases at V and 0 bases at J, with 10 bases in the middle. The CDR3 is CASSLTGTNYGYTF. CDR3 DNA: TGCGCCAGCAGCCTAACGGGGACTAACTATGGCTACACCTTC.

This chain joins TRBV5-1 and TRBJ1-4, with 10 bases aligning to TRBD1. CDR1 and CDR2 (germline): SGHRS, YFSETQ. V shed 5 bases and J 6 bases; nucleotides not matched to a gene: 4. The CDR3 has 14 residues. CDR3 amino acids: CASRSGTGDEKLFF. Here the CDR3 DNA reads TGCGCCAGCAGATCCGGGACAGGGGATGAAAAACTGTTTTTT.

The rearrangement uses TRBV28 and TRBJ2-1; D unclear. The CDR3 length is 14 residues. Germline assignment: CDR1 MDHEN and CDR2 SYDVKM. Trimming shortened V by 5 bases and J by 5 bases, and 13 bases separated the two germline ends. Here the CDR3 DNA reads TGTGCCAGCAGTCCCAGAGGCAGAGACAATGAGCAGTTCTTC. Protein: CASSPRGRDNEQFF.

The V gene is TRBV6-1, the J gene TRBJ1-2, with D perhaps matching TRBD1 (6 bases). Germline V gives CDR1 MNHNS, CDR2 SASEGT. Trimming shortened V by 6 bases and J by 2 bases, and 13 bases separated the two germline ends. The CDR3 has 14 residues. DNA of the CDR3: TGTGCCAGCAGCGCCGGACAGCCAAACTATGGCTACACCTTC. This codes for CASSAGQPNYGYTF.

This clone was picked up a small number of times. The chain has TRBV5-6 and TRBJ1-2; 9 nucleotides line up with TRBD1. The germline V gene has CDR1 SGHDT and CDR2 YYEEEE. The CDR3 runs 16 residues. After removal of 4 bases from V and 6 bases from J, the junction contained 13 bases not matched to a gene. CDR3: CASSRKPGQGSDGYTF. The CDR3 DNA sequence: TGTGCCAGCAGCCGAAAGCCGGGACAGGGTTCCGATGGCTACACCTTC. Filled out from reference TRBV5-6 and TRBJ1-2, the complete variable domain reads DAGVTQSPTHLIKTRGQQVTLRCSPKSGHDTVSWYQQALGQGPQFIFQYYEEEERQRGNFPDRFSGHQFPNYSSELNVNALLLGDSALYLCASSRKPGQGSDGYTFGSGTRLTVV.

This rearrangement joins TRBV5-6 to TRBJ2-7, with TRBD2 identical over 8 bases. V dropped 5 bases and J dropped 1; count of bases not matched to a gene: 17. Germline V CDR1 and CDR2: SGHDT, YYEEEE. There are 18 residues in the CDR3. CDR3 nucleotide sequence: TGTGCCAGCAGGACTATTCGGGAGGGGACGGCGGTATCCTACGAGCAGTACTTC. Amino acids: CASRTIREGTAVSYEQYF.

This rearrangement joins TRBV5-1 to TRBJ2-5, with TRBD1 as a possible D gene (5 bases). Trimming pared 1 base from V and 3 bases from J, leaving 10 bases between. Germline V lookup: CDR1 SGHRS, CDR2 YFSETQ. The CDR3 covers 14 residues. The CDR3 nucleotides read TGCGCCAGCAGCTTGTCGGCAGGGAAAGAGACCCAGTACTTC. Its protein is CASSLSAGKETQYF. Complete variable domain (other parts from reference TRBV5-1 and TRBJ2-5): KAGVTQTPRYLIKTRGQQVTLSCSPISGHRSVSWYQQTPGQGLQFLFEYFSETQRNKGNFPGRFSGRQFSNSRSEMNVSTLELGDSALYLCASSLSAGKETQYFGPGTRLLVL.

The sample holds a few counts of this clone. The chain combines TRBV5-4 with TRBJ2-7; TRBD2 is a possible D gene (6 bases). This CDR3 has 11 amino acids. Per germline, CDR1 SGHNT and CDR2 YYREEE (reference sequence). V was pared by 3 bases and J by 8 bases, with 9 bases between. Written as DNA, the CDR3 is TGTGCCAGCAGCTGGGGACTCCAGCAGTACTTC. Its protein product is CASSWGLQQYF.

This chain connects TRBV18 to TRBJ1-5; D may be TRBD1 (5 bases). Germline values: CDR1 KGHSH, CDR2 LQKENI. The CDR3 is 14 amino acids. V was pared by 6 bases and J by 11 bases, with 20 bases between. CDR3 amino acids: CASSQTGPGGAQHF. The DNA for the CDR3 is TGTGCCAGCTCTCAAACAGGACCTGGGGGAGCCCAGCATTTT.

The chain combines TRBV18 with TRBJ1-1; TRBD1 aligns across 10 bases. Trimming cost V 5 bases and J 5 bases; bases outside gene matches: 11. Germline CDR1 reads KGHSH; CDR2 reads LQKENI. CDR3 length equals 16 residues. The CDR3 sequence: CASSGTGAPRWTEAFF. DNA for the CDR3: TGTGCCAGCTCAGGGACAGGGGCCCCGAGGTGGACTGAAGCTTTCTTT.

The V and J genes are TRBV4-1 and TRBJ2-7, with D tentatively TRBD2 (6 bases). V was clipped by 7 bases and J by 2 bases, with 12 bases between them. The CDR3 runs to 13 residues. Germline loops: CDR1 MGHRA, CDR2 YSYEKL. This CDR3 is CASTHGGPYEQYF. As DNA, the CDR3 is TGCGCCAGCACACACGGGGGACCCTACGAGCAGTACTTC.

The chain combines TRBV9 with TRBJ1-4, with TRBD1 as a possible D gene (5 bases). Germline values: CDR1 SGDLS, CDR2 YYNGEE. Trimming left V 0 bases short and J 5 bases short, with 11 bases between. The CDR3 spans 15 residues. For the CDR3, the DNA is TGTGCCAGCAGCGTAGCCGGGACTCAAAATGAAAAACTGTTTTTT. Amino acid sequence: CASSVAGTQNEKLFF.

V usage is TRBV6-6 and J usage is TRBJ1-5, with a weak D call TRBD1 (6 bases). Trimming stripped 6 bases from V and 9 bases from J, with 18 bases between. CDR1 and CDR2 (germline): MNHNY, SVGAGI (reference sequence). The CDR3 contains 14 residues. CDR3 DNA sequence: TGTGCCAGCAGCCCGGGACAACCCTCGGGGCCCCAGCATTTT. Encoded protein: CASSPGQPSGPQHF.

This CDR3 reads CASSPAGDQETQYF. The CDR3 DNA reads as TGTGCCAGCAGCCCAGCGGGGGACCAAGAGACCCAGTACTTC. The chain links TRBV6-5 to TRBJ2-5; 8 positions agree with TRBD2. Germline lookup yields CDR1 MNHEY and CDR2 SVGAGI. The CDR3 covers 14 residues. The V gene end was trimmed by 6 bases and the J gene end by 0 bases; junction bases not matched to a gene: 3.

The V gene is TRBV7-2, the J gene TRBJ1-1; unclear D gene. Germline loops: CDR1 SGHTA, CDR2 FQGNSA. The V end was cut by 1 base, the J end by 4 bases, with 13 bases between. The CDR3 has 15 residues. The CDR3 reads CASSLDSSQATEAFF. DNA of the CDR3: TGTGCCAGCAGCTTAGATTCGTCCCAGGCCACTGAAGCTTTCTTT.

This clone counts as medium-sized. The V call is TRBV7-8, the J call TRBJ2-1; 7 bases are shared with TRBD2. V trimming: 1 base; J trimming: 7 bases; junction bases outside the gene matches: 7. The V gene's germline CDR1 is SGHVS and CDR2 FQNEAQ. The CDR3 sequence is 15 residues long. The CDR3 loop reads CASSLEAGVGNEQFF. In DNA form, the CDR3 reads TGTGCCAGCAGCTTAGAGGCGGGAGTAGGGAATGAGCAGTTCTTC. The full variable domain, with the rest looked up from reference TRBV7-8 and TRBJ2-1, is GAGVSQSPRYKVAKRGQDVALRCDPISGHVSLFWYQQALGQGPEFLTYFQNEAQLDKSGLPSDRFFAERPEGSVSTLKIQRTQQEDSAVYLCASSLEAGVGNEQFFGPGTRLTVL.

This clone was detected a few times. CDR3 sequence (DNA): TGTGCCAGCACCGAGGGTAACACTGAAGCTTTCTTT. Translating it yields CASTEGNTEAFF. This rearrangement joins TRBV7-2 to TRBJ1-1; D remains ambiguous. This CDR3 contains 12 residues. V was trimmed by 7 bases and J by 2 bases, leaving 8 bases between them. Looked up from germline, CDR1 is SGHTA and CDR2 is FQGNSA.

This chain joins TRBV10-3 and TRBJ2-7; 10 bases agree with TRBD2. Germline CDR1 is ENHRY and CDR2 is SYGVKD. There are 13 residues in the CDR3. V gave up 7 bases and J gave up 0 bases; unmatched junction bases: 0. CDR3 nucleotides: TGTGCCATCACTAGCGGGAGCTCCTACGAGCAGTACTTC. Translation gives CAITSGSSYEQYF.

This chain connects TRBV7-3 to TRBJ2-6, with a weak D call TRBD2 (6 bases). CDR3 length: 15 residues. Deletions cut 3 bases from V and 0 bases from J, with 6 bases between. Germline V lookup: CDR1 SGHTA, CDR2 FQGTGA. CDR3 coding DNA: TGTGCCAGCAGCTTCGGGGGCTCTGGGGCCAACGTCCTGACTTTC. This codes for CASSFGGSGANVLTF.

The chain employs TRBV28 and TRBJ1-3, with 8 positions matching TRBD1. Germline-derived CDR1 and CDR2 are MDHEN and SYDVKM. With V trimmed by 1 base and J by 0 bases, 8 bases remained unmatched. CDR3 size: 18 residues. CDR3 in DNA: TGTGCCAGCAGTTTATTCATGGGACAGGTAGTCTCTGGAAACACCATATATTTT. This translates into CASSLFMGQVVSGNTIYF.

The rearrangement uses TRBV28 and TRBJ1-3; D not certain. The CDR3 runs 12 residues. In germline, CDR1 is MDHEN, CDR2 SYDVKM. V was trimmed by 2 bases and J by 8 bases, leaving 7 bases between them. Written as DNA, the CDR3 is TGTGCCAGCAGTTTAACGCGAGACACCATATATTTT. Protein sequence: CASSLTRDTIYF.